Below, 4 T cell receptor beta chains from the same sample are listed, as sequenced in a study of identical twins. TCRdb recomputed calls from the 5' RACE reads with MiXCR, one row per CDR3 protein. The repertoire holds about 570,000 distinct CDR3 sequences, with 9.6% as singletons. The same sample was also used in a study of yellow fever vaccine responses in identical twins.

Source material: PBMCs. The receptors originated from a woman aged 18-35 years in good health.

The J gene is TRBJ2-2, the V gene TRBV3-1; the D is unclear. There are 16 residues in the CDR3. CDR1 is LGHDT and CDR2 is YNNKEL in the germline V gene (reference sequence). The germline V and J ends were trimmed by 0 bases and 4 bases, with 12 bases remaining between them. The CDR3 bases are TGTGCCAGCAGCCAAGATAAGTTGCGGAGCACCGGGGAGCTGTTTTTT. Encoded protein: CASSQDKLRSTGELFF.

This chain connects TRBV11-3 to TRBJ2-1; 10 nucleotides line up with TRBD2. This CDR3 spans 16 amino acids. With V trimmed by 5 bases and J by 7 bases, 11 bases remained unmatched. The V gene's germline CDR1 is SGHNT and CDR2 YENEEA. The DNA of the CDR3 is TGTGCCAGCAGCCGTTCACTAGCGGGAAATAAGAATGAGCAGTTCTTC. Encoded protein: CASSRSLAGNKNEQFF. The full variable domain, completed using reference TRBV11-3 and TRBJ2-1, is EAGVVQSPRYKIIEKKQPVAFWCNPISGHNTLYWYLQNLGQGPELLIRYENEEAVDDSQLPKDRFSAERLKGVDSTLKIQPAELGDSAVYLCASSRSLAGNKNEQFFGPGTRLTVL.

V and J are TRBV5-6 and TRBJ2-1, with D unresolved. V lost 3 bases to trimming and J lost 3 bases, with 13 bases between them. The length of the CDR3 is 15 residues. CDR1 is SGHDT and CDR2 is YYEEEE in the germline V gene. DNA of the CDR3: TGTGCCAGCAGCTCCGGGCTCCGCTGCTACAATGAGCAGTTCTTC. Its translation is CASSSGLRCYNEQFF. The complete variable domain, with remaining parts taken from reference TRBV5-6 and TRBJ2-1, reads DAGVTQSPTHLIKTRGQQVTLRCSPKSGHDTVSWYQQALGQGPQFIFQYYEEEERQRGNFPDRFSGHQFPNYSSELNVNALLLGDSALYLCASSSGLRCYNEQFFGPGTRLTVL.

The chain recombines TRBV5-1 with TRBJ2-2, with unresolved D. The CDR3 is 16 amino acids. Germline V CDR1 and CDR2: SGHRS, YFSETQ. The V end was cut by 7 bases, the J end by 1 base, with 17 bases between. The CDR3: CASAGGGQKNTGELFF. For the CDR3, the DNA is TGCGCCAGCGCAGGTGGCGGCCAAAAGAACACCGGGGAGCTGTTTTTT.